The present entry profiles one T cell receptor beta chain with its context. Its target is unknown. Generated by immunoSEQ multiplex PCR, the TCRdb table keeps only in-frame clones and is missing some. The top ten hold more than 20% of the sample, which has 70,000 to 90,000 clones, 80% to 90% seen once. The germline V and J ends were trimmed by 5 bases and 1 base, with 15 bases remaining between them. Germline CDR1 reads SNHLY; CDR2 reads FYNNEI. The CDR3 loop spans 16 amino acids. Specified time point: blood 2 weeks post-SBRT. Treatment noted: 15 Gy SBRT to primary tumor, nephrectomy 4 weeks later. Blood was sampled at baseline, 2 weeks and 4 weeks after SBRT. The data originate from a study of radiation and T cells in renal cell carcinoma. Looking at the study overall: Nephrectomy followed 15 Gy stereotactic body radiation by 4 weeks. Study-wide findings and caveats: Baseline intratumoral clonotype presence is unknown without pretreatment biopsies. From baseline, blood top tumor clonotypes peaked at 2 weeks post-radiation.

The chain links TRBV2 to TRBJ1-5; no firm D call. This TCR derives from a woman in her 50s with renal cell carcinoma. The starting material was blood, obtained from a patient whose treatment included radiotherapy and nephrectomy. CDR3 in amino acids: CASSRESGLSNQPQHF. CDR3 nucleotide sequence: TGTGCCAGCAGTCGGGAATCAGGTCTGAGCAATCAGCCCCAGCATTTT.